This T cell receptor beta chain was documented in a study of post-analysis software for immune sequencing data (dated by TCRdb to between 2015 and 2016). For the study in its entirety: Disease courses on record covered relapsing-remitting, secondary progressive and progressive-relapsing multiple sclerosis, though some patients had no subtype annotation. A subset of samples was prepared in parallel using single-end sample barcoding, then pooled and co-amplified after Illumina adapter ligation. The multiple sclerosis patient repertoires were compared with 10 to 12 previously published healthy control repertoires from donors aged about 6 to 26 years.

Library construction relied on PCR. The instrument was an Illumina HiSeq 2500. Unique molecular identifiers were incorporated into TCR beta cDNA libraries to reduce PCR and sequencing biases. Per 1 to 10 million input T cells, roughly 500,000 cDNA molecules were obtained, such that each molecule approximated one T cell. The same protocol used for the earlier healthy control dataset was applied to prepare and sequence the patient libraries. Within a given batch, samples were prepared together, multiplexed and sequenced on the same HiSeq lane. As for how the authors treated the data: MIGEC handled the raw barcoded reads, throwing out single-read molecular identifier groups before consensus assembly and CDR3 extraction. Clonotype tables were post-analysed with VDJtools, and diversity was normalized by down-sampling all datasets to the smallest sample size. Repertoire overlap clustering matched CDR3 amino acid but not nucleotide sequences to correct batch-related cross-sample contamination. TCRdb took the public reads, trimmed them with fastp at Q25, ran MiXCR for clone calling and kept in-frame beta chains. Each CDR3 protein gets just one entry, which takes the most common genes and DNA from the rows behind it. TCRdb, not the authors, supplied the V and J calls. The sample includes roughly 730,000 distinct CDR3 sequences, with 30% observed a single time. The top ten clones comprise 0.5% to 0.6% of the sample.

Points the paper makes about the study in general: Multiple sclerosis patients had significantly lower normalized Chao1 diversity than controls, a result that suggests substantial peripheral T-cell clonal expansion. Direct clustering with F measure revealed strong co-clustering of samples prepared in the same batch, which led to a batch-effect correction. The control group was slightly older than the multiple sclerosis patient group.

Worth noting for this clonotype: Its specific antigen is unknown. No qualities accompany the bases; no much larger clone lies one base away.

To demonstrate the VDJtools post-analysis software, TCR beta repertoires were profiled from the peripheral blood of about 13 young patients with multiple sclerosis. The multiple sclerosis patients were children and adolescents between roughly 6 and 16 years of age. The source of this sequence is a girl aged 10-17 years with multiple sclerosis. Sequencing was carried out using blood.

Read as DNA, the sequence is TGTGCCAGCAGATTTAGCGCCCTATACAATGAGCAGTTCTTC. Translation gives CASRFSALYNEQFF. The sequence joins TRBV6-5 to TRBJ2-1; the D gene is perhaps TRBD2, on 5 matching bases. The CDR3 starts with the cysteine, ends with the phenylalanine, and has 14 residues. Kept here is only the CDR3 DNA, which spans 42 bases and is read in frame from base 1. Looking up the germline V gene yields CDR1 MNHEY and CDR2 SVGAGI. V is shortened by 6 bases, J by 4 bases, and the region joining them spans 13 bases.